The 27 T cell receptor beta chains listed next were all sequenced from one sample in a study of response to subunit inactivated influenza vaccine. In TCRdb, the RT-PCR reads were re-called with MiXCR into one record per CDR3 protein. The sample has about 540,000 distinct CDR3 sequences; roughly 23% are singletons. Separately, the same data were catalogued under a study of T cells expressing NK-cell markers. That work contributes: The cDNA for TCR beta came from 5'RACE template switching with UMIs.

This specimen consisted of CD4+ T cells sorted from PBMCs, obtained 11 to 12 days after vaccination. All receptors come from a man in his fifties or sixties who received an inactivated influenza vaccine.

This clonotype was found a few times. The chain carries TRBV7-9 and TRBJ2-5; 8 bases map to TRBD1. The germline V gene encodes CDR1 SEHNR and CDR2 FQNEAQ (reference sequence). The CDR3 consists of 16 residues. J lost 1 base, V lost 5 bases, and 9 bases had no gene match. The chain's CDR3 is CASSRRTGTLQETQYF. The CDR3, as DNA: TGTGCCAGCAGCCGCCGGACAGGGACACTCCAAGAGACCCAGTACTTC.

This rearrangement joins TRBV28 to TRBJ1-3; 7 nucleotides align to TRBD1. With 6 bases clipped from V and 2 bases from J, the junction kept 4 bases outside the gene matches. The CDR3 has 14 amino acids. The V gene's germline CDR1 is MDHEN and CDR2 SYDVKM. DNA of the CDR3: TGTGCCAGCAGAACTACAGGGGCTGGAAACACCATATATTTT. Translation: CASRTTGAGNTIYF.

A few counts support this clonotype. The CDR3 spells CSVGLSGSPGELFF. The CDR3 coding sequence is TGCAGCGTTGGACTTTCAGGGAGTCCCGGGGAGCTGTTTTTT. The V call is TRBV29-1, the J call TRBJ2-2; the D gene could be TRBD1 or TRBD2 (5 bases each). Germline CDR1 and CDR2: SQVTM and ANQGSEA. V lost 4 bases and J 6 bases, leaving 15 bases between the germline ends. This CDR3 spans 14 amino acids.

This clonotype has more than one count but fewer than ten. The chain links TRBV29-1 to TRBJ2-3; 10 nucleotides align to TRBD2. V shed 6 bases and J 4 bases; nucleotides not matched to a gene: 10. CDR1 SQVTM and CDR2 ANQGSEA come from the germline V gene. The CDR3 covers 15 residues. The CDR3 sequence is CSVVVLAGVSDTQYF. CDR3 coding DNA: TGCAGCGTGGTTGTCCTAGCGGGAGTATCAGATACGCAGTATTTT.

This clonotype was recorded at least ten times. The chain couples TRBV12-3 or TRBV12-4 to TRBJ2-3; D perhaps matches TRBD1 (6 bases). CDR3 length: 14 amino acids. The ends were cut back, 7 bases at V and 4 bases at J, with 15 bases in the middle. In DNA form, the CDR3 reads TGTGCCAGCACAATAGGGACAAAGTCAGATACGCAGTATTTT. Its protein is CASTIGTKSDTQYF.

In its sample, this clonotype was seen a few times. The chain recombines TRBV28 with TRBJ1-2; tentative D call: TRBD1 (5 bases). Germline CDR1 is MDHEN and CDR2 is SYDVKM. V was clipped by 3 bases and J by 0 bases, with 8 bases between them. The CDR3 covers 14 residues. CDR3 region: CASSFQGPNYGYTF. CDR3 bases: TGTGCCAGCAGTTTCCAGGGTCCTAACTATGGCTACACCTTC.

The rearrangement links TRBV6-2 or TRBV6-3 to TRBJ2-7; D unclear. V was clipped by 1 base and J by 2 bases, with 6 bases between them. This CDR3 is 13 amino acids long. Germline CDR1 is MNHEY and CDR2 is SVGEGT. The CDR3 bases are TGTGCCAGCAGTTACTTTAGCCCCTACGAGCAGTACTTC. Translated: CASSYFSPYEQYF.

The chain employs TRBV7-2 and TRBJ2-5; D not resolved. From germline, CDR1 is SGHTA and CDR2 FQGNSA. V lost 0 bases to trimming and J lost 2 bases, with 7 bases between them. The CDR3 contains 14 residues. CDR3 in DNA: TGTGCCAGCAGCTTAGCAACGGTACAAGAGACCCAGTACTTC. This encodes CASSLATVQETQYF.

The chain joins TRBV24-1 to TRBJ2-3; TRBD1 aligns across 7 bases. Germline CDR1 is KGHDR and CDR2 is SFDVKD. The CDR3 extends over 15 amino acids. V trimming: 4 bases; J trimming: 3 bases; junction bases outside the gene matches: 6. The CDR3 loop is CATSDRTGGTDTQYF. The CDR3 nucleotides are TGTGCCACCAGTGACCGGACAGGTGGTACAGATACGCAGTATTTT.

This rearrangement joins TRBV5-5 to TRBJ2-5, with D perhaps TRBD1 (5 bases). Germline V gives CDR1 SGHKS, CDR2 YYEKEE (reference sequence). The CDR3 is 14 amino acids. V lost 6 bases and J 5 bases, leaving 17 bases between the germline ends. The CDR3 sequence: CASTAVLGQETQYF. CDR3 bases: TGTGCCAGCACCGCCGTCTTGGGGCAGGAGACCCAGTACTTC.

V usage is TRBV3-1 and J usage is TRBJ2-7; D remains unclear. V was trimmed by 5 bases and J by 1 base, leaving 15 bases between them. The CDR3 consists of 15 residues. CDR1 and CDR2 from the germline V gene are LGHDT and YNNKEL (reference sequence). CDR3 loop: CASSAVPQSSYEQYF. CDR3 nucleotides: TGTGCCAGCAGCGCCGTACCGCAGTCGTCCTACGAGCAGTACTTC.

The gene calls are TRBV7-2 and TRBJ1-2; no clear D gene. In germline, CDR1 is SGHTA, CDR2 FQGNSA. Trimming stripped 5 bases from V and 4 bases from J, with 17 bases between. There are 15 residues in the CDR3. CDR3 in DNA: TGTGCCAGCAGCCCCTGGGCGGAAGGTTTCTATGGCTACACCTTC. Residues: CASSPWAEGFYGYTF.

The chain links TRBV7-9 to TRBJ1-4; D unresolved. The V gene's germline CDR1 is SEHNR and CDR2 FQNEAQ (reference sequence). The CDR3 loop spans 13 amino acids. V was clipped by 4 bases and J by 5 bases, with 8 bases between them. The CDR3 protein is CASSSLGNEKLFF. For the CDR3, the DNA is TGTGCCAGCAGCTCCCTAGGGAATGAAAAACTGTTTTTT.

The chain has TRBV12-3 or TRBV12-4 and TRBJ2-5; D is possibly TRBD1 (6 bases). This CDR3 spans 15 amino acids. V was pared by 7 bases and J by 7 bases, with 22 bases between. CDR3 in amino acids: CASNFQGSRVGTQYF. In DNA, the CDR3 is TGTGCCAGCAATTTTCAGGGGTCGCGGGTAGGGACCCAGTACTTC.

The chain couples TRBV5-1 to TRBJ2-7; 9 positions agree with TRBD1. CDR1 is SGHRS, CDR2 YFSETQ, per germline. J gave up 5 bases and V 3 bases, and 3 bases lay outside the gene matches. The CDR3 is 13 residues long. The CDR3 DNA is TGCGCCAGCAGCTCTGACAGGGGGGACGAGCAGTACTTC. It is translated as CASSSDRGDEQYF. Drawing the rest from reference TRBV5-1 and TRBJ2-7, the complete variable domain is KAGVTQTPRYLIKTRGQQVTLSCSPISGHRSVSWYQQTPGQGLQFLFEYFSETQRNKGNFPGRFSGRQFSNSRSEMNVSTLELGDSALYLCASSSDRGDEQYFGPGTRLTVT.

The rearrangement joins TRBV6-1 to TRBJ1-5, with D unresolved. Germline loops: CDR1 MNHNS, CDR2 SASEGT. The CDR3 has 17 residues. Trimming left V 5 bases short and J 1 base short, with 18 bases between. CDR3 protein: CASSPAGPHGSNQPQHF. CDR3 coding DNA: TGTGCCAGCAGTCCGGCCGGGCCCCACGGAAGCAATCAGCCCCAGCATTTT.

This clonotype came up many times. The V gene is TRBV3-1, the J gene TRBJ1-2, with TRBD1 identical over 9 bases. The ends lost 4 bases at V and 3 bases at J; junction bases unmatched: 6. CDR3 length: 15 amino acids. Looked up from germline, CDR1 is LGHDT and CDR2 is YNNKEL (reference sequence). The CDR3 loop is CASSPTRTGDYGYTF. CDR3 DNA sequence: TGTGCCAGCAGCCCAACCCGGACAGGGGACTATGGCTACACCTTC.

This chain connects TRBV20-1 to TRBJ1-2; D is uncertain. V was cut by 6 bases and J by 4 bases, with 12 bases left in between. The V gene's germline CDR1 is DFQATT and CDR2 SNEGSKA (reference sequence). The CDR3 covers 12 residues. The CDR3 DNA follows: TGCAGTGCCGCCGACATAGCCTATGGCTACACCTTC. Its translation: CSAADIAYGYTF.

This clonotype was detected many times. The chain links TRBV7-2 to TRBJ2-5; D is ambiguous. The V end lost 6 bases, the J end lost 7 bases, and 12 bases lay between the germline ends. Per the germline V gene, CDR1 is SGHTA and CDR2 is FQGNSA. The CDR3 consists of 12 residues. The chain's CDR3 is CASSIGLATQYF. CDR3 sequence (DNA): TGTGCCAGCAGTATCGGTTTGGCGACCCAGTACTTC.

The CDR3 region has the DNA TGTGCCAGTAGGCAGGGTTCCGGAAACACCATATATTTT. Encoded protein: CASRQGSGNTIYF. The chain joins TRBV19 to TRBJ1-3, with a weak D call TRBD1 (5 bases). V was pared by 6 bases and J by 4 bases, with 10 bases between. The germline V gene encodes CDR1 LNHDA and CDR2 SQIVND (reference sequence). CDR3 length equals 13 residues.

This clonotype has just a few counts. The rearrangement uses TRBV7-8 and TRBJ2-7; a weak D match, TRBD2 (6 bases). Trimming shortened V by 2 bases and J by 0 bases, and 11 bases separated the two germline ends. CDR1 SGHVS and CDR2 FQNEAQ come from the germline V gene. The CDR3 contains 15 residues. In DNA, the CDR3 is TGTGCCAGCAGCTTATTGGGGCGGGACTCCTACGAGCAGTACTTC. It is translated as CASSLLGRDSYEQYF.

In this sample, this clonotype turned up a few times. The chain joins TRBV12-3 or TRBV12-4 to TRBJ2-3; D is perhaps TRBD2 (7 bases). With 4 bases removed from V and 6 bases from J, the gap between germline ends came to 20 bases. The CDR3 is 16 residues long. The CDR3 sequence: CASSWGRTRGYDTQYF. The DNA for the CDR3 is TGTGCCAGCAGTTGGGGGAGGACTAGGGGGTACGATACGCAGTATTTT.

J is TRBJ2-2 and V is TRBV30; D might be TRBD1 (6 bases). Germline V gene sequence: CDR1 GTSNPN, CDR2 SVGIG (reference sequence). The CDR3 consists of 12 residues. V was shortened by 6 bases and J by 4 bases, with 9 bases between the two germline ends. The CDR3: CACQQGTGELFF. The CDR3 DNA reads TGTGCCTGCCAACAGGGCACCGGGGAGCTGTTTTTT.

The chain carries TRBV25-1 and TRBJ2-5; 7 positions match TRBD1. The CDR3 length is 14 residues. V dropped 4 bases and J dropped 1; count of bases not matched to a gene: 3. Looked up from germline, CDR1 is MGHDK and CDR2 is SYGVNS. As DNA, the CDR3 is TGTGCCAGCAGTGCTTACAGGGGCCAAGAGACCCAGTACTTC. Amino acids: CASSAYRGQETQYF.

The CDR3 sequence: CASSGVRGPYNEQFF. The CDR3 DNA reads TGTGCCAGCAGTGGGGTCAGGGGGCCCTACAATGAGCAGTTCTTC. The chain joins TRBV5-5 to TRBJ2-1; 8 bases match TRBD1. V shed 5 bases, J shed 2 bases, and the junction held 6 bases outside the gene matches. The CDR3 is made up of 15 amino acids. In germline, CDR1 is SGHKS, CDR2 YYEKEE (reference sequence).

The J gene is TRBJ1-1, the V gene TRBV10-3; D call uncertain. This CDR3 contains 13 residues. V lost 3 bases to trimming and J lost 7 bases, with 12 bases between them. In germline, CDR1 is ENHRY, CDR2 SYGVKD. CDR3 DNA sequence: TGTGCCATCAGTGACCAATCGGAGGGTGAAGCTTTCTTT. Protein: CAISDQSEGEAFF.

The chain employs TRBV12-3 or TRBV12-4 and TRBJ2-2, with TRBD1 as a possible D gene (5 bases). Between the trimmed V and J ends, which lost 6 bases and 2 bases, there was a span of 13 bases. The CDR3 sequence is 15 residues long. In DNA form, the CDR3 reads TGTGCCAGCAGCGTCGGCAGGACAAACACCGGGGAGCTGTTTTTT. Protein sequence: CASSVGRTNTGELFF.